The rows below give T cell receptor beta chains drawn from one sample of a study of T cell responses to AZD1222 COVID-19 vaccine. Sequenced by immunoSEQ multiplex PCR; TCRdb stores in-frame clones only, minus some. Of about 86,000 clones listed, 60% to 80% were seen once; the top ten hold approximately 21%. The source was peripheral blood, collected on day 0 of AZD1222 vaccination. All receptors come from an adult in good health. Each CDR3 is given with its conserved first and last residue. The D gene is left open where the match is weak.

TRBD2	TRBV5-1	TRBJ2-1	CASSPRSLAGGAGNEQFF
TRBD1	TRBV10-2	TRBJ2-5	CASSTQGGQETQYF
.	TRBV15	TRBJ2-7	CATSRARQGSEQYF
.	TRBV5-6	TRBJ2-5	CASSLSAGRKTQYF
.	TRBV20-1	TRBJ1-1	CSANSGMGAFF
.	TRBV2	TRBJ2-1	CASSEAPRTSSYNEQFF
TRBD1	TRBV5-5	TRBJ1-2	CASSPDRVYGYTF
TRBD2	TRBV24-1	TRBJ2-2	CATSDSEREGAVGELFF
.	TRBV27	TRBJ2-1	CASRATSHNEQFF
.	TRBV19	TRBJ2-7	CASSKGPRGDEQYF
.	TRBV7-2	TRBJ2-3	CASSPDRSTDTQYF
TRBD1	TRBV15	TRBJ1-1	CATSGTVNTEAFF
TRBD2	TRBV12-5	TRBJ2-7	CASGLGTSGSGGEQYF
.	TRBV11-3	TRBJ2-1	CASSLDPRIWGEQFF
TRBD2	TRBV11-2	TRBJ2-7	CASSSAPSLSSGGEQYF
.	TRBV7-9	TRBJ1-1	CASSSRVMNTEAFF
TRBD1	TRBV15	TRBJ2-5	CATSRDLGRGQETQYF
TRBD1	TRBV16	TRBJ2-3	CASSQSGTGLDTQYF
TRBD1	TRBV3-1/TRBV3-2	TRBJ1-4	CASSQGDRGFEKLFF
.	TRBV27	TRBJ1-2	CASSFSGAEGYTF
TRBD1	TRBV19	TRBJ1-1	CASSSSDRVGTEAFF
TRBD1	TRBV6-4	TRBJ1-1	CASSAPGGTEAFF
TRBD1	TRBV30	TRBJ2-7	CAWSVWTGTYEQYF
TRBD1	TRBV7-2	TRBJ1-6	CASSFTGDSPLHF
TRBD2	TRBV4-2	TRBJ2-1	CASSQDAGAGEDYNEQFF
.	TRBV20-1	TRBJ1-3	CSASKVISGNTIYF
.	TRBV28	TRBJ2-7	CASRPGKEYEQYF
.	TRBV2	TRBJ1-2	CASSLGWVDYGYTF
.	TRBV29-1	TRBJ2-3	CSVAGSTDTQYF
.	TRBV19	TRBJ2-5	CASSFRPLETQYF
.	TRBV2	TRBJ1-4	CASRVNTGIGEKLFF
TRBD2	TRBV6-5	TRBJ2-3	CASSYSPLAGNTQYF
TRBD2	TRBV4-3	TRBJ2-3	CASSQTGLAGGLVYADTQYF
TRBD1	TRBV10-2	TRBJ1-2	CASSEFGQGYGGYTF
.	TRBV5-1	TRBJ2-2	CASSLARQGTGELFF
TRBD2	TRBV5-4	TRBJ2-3	CASSLASGGTDTQYF
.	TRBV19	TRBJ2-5	CAIRKTGEETQYF
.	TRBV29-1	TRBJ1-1	CSVEDLSPGTEAFF
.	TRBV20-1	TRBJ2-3	CSASLDTQYF
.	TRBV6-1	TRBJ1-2	CASSDTATGNYGYTF